This T cell receptor beta chain is from a study of cytomegalovirus exposure and HLA in healthy donors. Across the study: Genetic ancestry analysis placed approximately 79% of the 398 donors that were genotyped in the Caucasian-associated cluster. Study-wide results and limits: Per published reports, the classifier diagnosed cytomegalovirus status with high specificity and sensitivity.

The germline V gene has CDR1 MRHNA and CDR2 SNTAGT. The CDR3 contains 14 residues. Regarding this clone: The antigen remains unidentified. At one end, the junction sequence differs from germline, possibly due to a read error.

Use of 60 Vbeta and 13 Jbeta primers characterized the PCR. Only in-frame clones appear in the TCRdb table, and some are missing; sequencing was by immunoSEQ multiplex PCR. The repertoire includes 95,000 to 150,000 clones, about 80% of them detected once, and approximately 10% sits in the top ten. The TCR sequence derives from a man aged 30 to 45 in good health and CMV-seropositive. What was sequenced was PBMCs. The chain employs TRBV6-4 and TRBJ2-6; D remains ambiguous. CDR3 amino acids: CAGSDEAGANVLTF. Written as DNA, the CDR3 is TGTGCCGGCAGTGACGAGGCTGGGGCCAACGTCCTGACTTTC.